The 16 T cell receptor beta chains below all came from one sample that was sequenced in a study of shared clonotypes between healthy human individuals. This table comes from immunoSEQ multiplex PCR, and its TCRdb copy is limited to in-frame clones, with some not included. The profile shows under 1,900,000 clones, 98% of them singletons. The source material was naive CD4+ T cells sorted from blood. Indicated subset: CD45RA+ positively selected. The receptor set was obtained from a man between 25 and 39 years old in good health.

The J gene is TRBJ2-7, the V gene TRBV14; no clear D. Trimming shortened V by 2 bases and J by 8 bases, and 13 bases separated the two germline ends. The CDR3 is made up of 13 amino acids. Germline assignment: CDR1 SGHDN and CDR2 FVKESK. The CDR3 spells CASSQTDLTKQYF. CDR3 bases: TGTGCCAGCAGCCAAACAGACCTTACGAAGCAGTACTTC.

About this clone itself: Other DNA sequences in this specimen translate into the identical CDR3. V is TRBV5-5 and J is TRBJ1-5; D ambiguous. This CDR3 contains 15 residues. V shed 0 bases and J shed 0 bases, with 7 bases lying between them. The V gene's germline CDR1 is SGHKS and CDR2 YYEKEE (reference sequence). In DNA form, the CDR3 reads TGTGCCAGCAGCTTGGTGGCCTATAGCAATCAGCCCCAGCATTTT. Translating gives CASSLVAYSNQPQHF.

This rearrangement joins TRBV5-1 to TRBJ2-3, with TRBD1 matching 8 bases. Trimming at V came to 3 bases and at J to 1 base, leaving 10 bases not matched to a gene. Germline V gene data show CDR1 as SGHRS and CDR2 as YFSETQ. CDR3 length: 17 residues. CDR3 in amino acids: CASSSHGQGGGTDTQYF. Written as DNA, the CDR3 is TGCGCCAGCAGCTCCCATGGACAGGGCGGAGGCACAGATACGCAGTATTTT.

CDR3 sequence reads: CASSFLLGGGLSYEQYF. The CDR3 bases are TGTGCCAGCAGCTTCCTCCTGGGGGGAGGGCTCTCCTACGAGCAGTACTTC. The V gene is TRBV7-9, the J gene TRBJ2-7; 7 positions match TRBD2. Germline CDR1 and CDR2: SEHNR and FQNEAQ (reference sequence). V shed 3 bases, J shed 0 bases, and the junction held 11 bases outside the gene matches. This CDR3 is built from 17 residues.

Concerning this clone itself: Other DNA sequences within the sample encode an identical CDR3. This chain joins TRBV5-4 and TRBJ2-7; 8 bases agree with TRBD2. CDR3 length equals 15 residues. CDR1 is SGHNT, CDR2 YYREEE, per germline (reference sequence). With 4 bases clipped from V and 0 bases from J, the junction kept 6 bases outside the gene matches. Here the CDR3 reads CASSRTSGSSYEQYF. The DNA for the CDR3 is TGTGCCAGCAGCCGAACTAGCGGCAGCTCCTACGAGCAGTACTTC.

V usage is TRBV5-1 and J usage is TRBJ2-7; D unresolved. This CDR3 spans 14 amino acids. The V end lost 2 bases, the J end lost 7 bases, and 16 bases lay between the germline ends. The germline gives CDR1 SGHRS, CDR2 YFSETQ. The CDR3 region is CASSLNPQTVEQYF. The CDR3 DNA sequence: TGCGCCAGCAGCTTAAATCCGCAAACTGTGGAGCAGTACTTC.

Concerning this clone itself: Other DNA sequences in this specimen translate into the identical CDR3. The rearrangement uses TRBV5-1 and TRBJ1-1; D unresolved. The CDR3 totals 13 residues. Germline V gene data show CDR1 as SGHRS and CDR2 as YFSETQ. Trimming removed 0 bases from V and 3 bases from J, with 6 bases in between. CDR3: CASSLAGYTEAFF. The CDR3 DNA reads TGCGCCAGCAGCTTGGCGGGATACACTGAAGCTTTCTTT.

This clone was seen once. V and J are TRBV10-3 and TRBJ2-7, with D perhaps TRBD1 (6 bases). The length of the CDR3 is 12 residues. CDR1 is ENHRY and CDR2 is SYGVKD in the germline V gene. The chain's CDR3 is CATGWSSYEQYF. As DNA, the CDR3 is TGTGCGACAGGTTGGAGCTCCTACGAGCAGTACTTC.

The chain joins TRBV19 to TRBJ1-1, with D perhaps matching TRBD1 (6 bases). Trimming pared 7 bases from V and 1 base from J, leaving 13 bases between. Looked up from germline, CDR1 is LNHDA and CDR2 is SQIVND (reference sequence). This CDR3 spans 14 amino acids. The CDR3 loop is CASNFDRRNTEAFF. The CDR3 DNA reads TGTGCCAGTAATTTCGACAGGAGGAACACTGAAGCTTTCTTT.

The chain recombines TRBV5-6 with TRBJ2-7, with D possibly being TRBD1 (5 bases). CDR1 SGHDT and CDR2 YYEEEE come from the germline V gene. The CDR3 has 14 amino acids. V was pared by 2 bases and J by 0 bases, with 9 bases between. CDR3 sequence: CASSFRVYSYEQYF. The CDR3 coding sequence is TGTGCCAGCAGCTTCAGGGTGTACTCCTACGAGCAGTACTTC. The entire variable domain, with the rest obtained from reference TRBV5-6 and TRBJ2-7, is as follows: DAGVTQSPTHLIKTRGQQVTLRCSPKSGHDTVSWYQQALGQGPQFIFQYYEEEERQRGNFPDRFSGHQFPNYSSELNVNALLLGDSALYLCASSFRVYSYEQYFGPGTRLTVT.

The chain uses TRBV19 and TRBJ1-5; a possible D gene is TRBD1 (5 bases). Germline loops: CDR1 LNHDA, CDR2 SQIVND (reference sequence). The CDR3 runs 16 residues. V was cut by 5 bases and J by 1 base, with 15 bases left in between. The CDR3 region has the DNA TGTGCCAGTAGTGGGTTCGGGAGGGGAAGCAATCAGCCCCAGCATTTT. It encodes CASSGFGRGSNQPQHF.

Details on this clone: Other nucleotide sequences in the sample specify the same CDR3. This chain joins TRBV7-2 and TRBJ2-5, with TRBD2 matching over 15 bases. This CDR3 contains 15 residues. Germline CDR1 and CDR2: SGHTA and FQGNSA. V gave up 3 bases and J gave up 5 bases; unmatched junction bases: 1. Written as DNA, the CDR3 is TGTGCCAGCAGCTTGGGACTAGCGGGAGGTGAGACCCAGTACTTC. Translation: CASSLGLAGGETQYF. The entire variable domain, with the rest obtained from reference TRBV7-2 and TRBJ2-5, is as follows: GAGVSQSPSNKVTEKGKDVELRCDPISGHTALYWYRQSLGQGLEFLIYFQGNSAPDKSGLPSDRFSAERTGGSVSTLTIQRTQQEDSAVYLCASSLGLAGGETQYFGPGTRLLVL.

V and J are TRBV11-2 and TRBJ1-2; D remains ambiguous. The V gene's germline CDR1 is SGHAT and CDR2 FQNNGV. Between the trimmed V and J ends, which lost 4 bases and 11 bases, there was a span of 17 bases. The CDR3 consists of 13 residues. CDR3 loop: CASSSPHGPDYTF. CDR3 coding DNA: TGTGCCAGCAGCTCGCCCCACGGACCGGATTACACCTTC. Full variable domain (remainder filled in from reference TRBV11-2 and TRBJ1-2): EAGVAQSPRYKIIEKRQSVAFWCNPISGHATLYWYQQILGQGPKLLIQFQNNGVVDDSQLPKDRFSAERLKGVDSTLKIQPAKLEDSAVYLCASSSPHGPDYTFGSGTRLTVV.

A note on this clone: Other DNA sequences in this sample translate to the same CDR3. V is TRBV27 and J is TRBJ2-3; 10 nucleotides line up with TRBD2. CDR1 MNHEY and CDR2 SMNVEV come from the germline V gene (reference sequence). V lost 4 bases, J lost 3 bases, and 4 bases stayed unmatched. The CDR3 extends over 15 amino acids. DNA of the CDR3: TGTGCCAGCAGTTCCCCTAGCGGGAGTACAGATACGCAGTATTTT. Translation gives CASSSPSGSTDTQYF.

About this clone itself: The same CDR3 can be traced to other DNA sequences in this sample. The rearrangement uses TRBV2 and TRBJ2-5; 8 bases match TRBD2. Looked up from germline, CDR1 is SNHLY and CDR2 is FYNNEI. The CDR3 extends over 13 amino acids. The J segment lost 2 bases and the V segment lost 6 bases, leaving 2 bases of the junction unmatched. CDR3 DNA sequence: TGTGCCAGCAGCGGGACTAGTCAAGAGACCCAGTACTTC. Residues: CASSGTSQETQYF. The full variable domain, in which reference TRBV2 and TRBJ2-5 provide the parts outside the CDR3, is EPEVTQTPSHQVTQMGQEVILRCVPISNHLYFYWYRQILGQKVEFLVSFYNNEISEKSEIFDDQFSVERPDGSNFTLKIRSTKLEDSAMYFCASSGTSQETQYFGPGTRLLVL.

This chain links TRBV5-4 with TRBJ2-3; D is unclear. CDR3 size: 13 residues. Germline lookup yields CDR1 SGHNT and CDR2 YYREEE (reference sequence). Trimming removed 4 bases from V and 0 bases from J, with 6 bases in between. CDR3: CASSPLSTDTQYF. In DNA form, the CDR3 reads TGTGCCAGCAGCCCCCTCAGCACAGATACGCAGTATTTT.